This TCR beta chain appears in the sequencing data of a study of post-analysis software for immune sequencing data. Study-wide background: Some patients lacked subtype; others had relapsing-remitting, secondary progressive or progressive-relapsing disease.

Trimming removed 1 base at V and 9 bases at J, with 16 bases between. The CDR3 is 14 residues long. Germline CDR1 reads SQVTM; CDR2 reads ANQGSEA. TCR beta cDNA libraries included unique molecular identifiers. T cells, roughly 1 to 10 million of them, yielded a few hundred thousand cDNA molecules. TCRdb called the PCR reads again in MiXCR, with one record for every CDR3 protein. Of a few hundred thousand distinct CDR3 sequences listed, less than 40% are singletons. Study findings and constraints: When compared against controls, multiple sclerosis patients showed significantly lower normalized Chao1 diversity. Batch-matched samples strongly co-clustered by F measure. Roughly 5 TRBV segments occurring more often in patients than controls included TRBV5-6, TRBV5-1 and TRBV20-1.

A remark on this clonotype: Its antigen is currently unknown.

The source material was blood. This rearrangement joins TRBV29-1 to TRBJ2-1; maybe TRBD1 (5 bases). The sequence was collected from a girl aged 5 to 17 with multiple sclerosis. The CDR3 nucleotides read TGCAGCGTTGAAGGCAGGCAGGGATTGAGTGAGCAGTTCTTC. Encoded protein: CSVEGRQGLSEQFF.